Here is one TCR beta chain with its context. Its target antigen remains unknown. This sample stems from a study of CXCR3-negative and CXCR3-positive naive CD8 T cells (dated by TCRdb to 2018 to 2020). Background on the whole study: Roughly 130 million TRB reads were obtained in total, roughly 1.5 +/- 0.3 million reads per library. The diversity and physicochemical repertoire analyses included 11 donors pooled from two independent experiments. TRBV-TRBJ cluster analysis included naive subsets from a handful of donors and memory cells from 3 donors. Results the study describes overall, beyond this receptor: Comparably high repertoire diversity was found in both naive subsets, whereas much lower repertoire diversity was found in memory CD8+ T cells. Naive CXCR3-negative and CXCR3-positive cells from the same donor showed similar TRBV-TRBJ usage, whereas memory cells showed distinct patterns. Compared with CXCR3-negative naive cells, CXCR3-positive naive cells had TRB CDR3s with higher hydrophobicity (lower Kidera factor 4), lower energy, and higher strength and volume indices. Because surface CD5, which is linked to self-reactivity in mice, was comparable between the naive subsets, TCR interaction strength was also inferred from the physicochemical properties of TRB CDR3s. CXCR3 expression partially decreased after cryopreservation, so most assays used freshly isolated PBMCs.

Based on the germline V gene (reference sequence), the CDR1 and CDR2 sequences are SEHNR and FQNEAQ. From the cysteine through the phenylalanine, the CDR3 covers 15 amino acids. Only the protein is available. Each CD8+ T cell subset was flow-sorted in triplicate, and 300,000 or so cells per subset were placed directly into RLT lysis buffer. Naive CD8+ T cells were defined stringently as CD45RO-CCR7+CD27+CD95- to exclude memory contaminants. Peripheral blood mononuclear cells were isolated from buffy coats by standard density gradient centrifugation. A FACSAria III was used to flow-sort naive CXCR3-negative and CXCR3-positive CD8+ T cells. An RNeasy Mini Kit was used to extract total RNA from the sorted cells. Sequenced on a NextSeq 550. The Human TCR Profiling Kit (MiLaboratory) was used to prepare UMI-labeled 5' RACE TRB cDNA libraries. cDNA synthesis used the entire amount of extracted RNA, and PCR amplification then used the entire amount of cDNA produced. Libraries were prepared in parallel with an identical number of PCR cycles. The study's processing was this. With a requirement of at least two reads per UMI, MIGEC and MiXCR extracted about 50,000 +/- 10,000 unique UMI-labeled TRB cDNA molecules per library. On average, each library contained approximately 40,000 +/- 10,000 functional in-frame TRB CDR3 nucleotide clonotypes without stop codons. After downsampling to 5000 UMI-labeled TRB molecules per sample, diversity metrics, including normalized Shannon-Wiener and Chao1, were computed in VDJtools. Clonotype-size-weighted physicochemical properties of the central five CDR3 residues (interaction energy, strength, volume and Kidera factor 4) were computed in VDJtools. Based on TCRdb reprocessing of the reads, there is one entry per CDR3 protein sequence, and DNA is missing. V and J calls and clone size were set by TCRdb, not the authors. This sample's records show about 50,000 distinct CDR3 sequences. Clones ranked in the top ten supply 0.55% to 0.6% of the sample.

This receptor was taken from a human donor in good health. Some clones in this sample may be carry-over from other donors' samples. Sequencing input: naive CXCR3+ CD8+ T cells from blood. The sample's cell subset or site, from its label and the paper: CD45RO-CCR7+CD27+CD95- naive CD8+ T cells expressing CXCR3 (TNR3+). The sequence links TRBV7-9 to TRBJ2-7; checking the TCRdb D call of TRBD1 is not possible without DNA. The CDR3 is CASSSRDSYSYEQYF.